This T cell receptor beta chain is drawn from a study of shared clonotypes between healthy human individuals. This CDR3 spans 15 amino acids. Germline V gene data show CDR1 as ENHRY and CDR2 as SYGVKD. The V segment lost 5 bases and the J segment 7 bases; nucleotides outside the gene matches: 11. TCRdb's table, derived via immunoSEQ multiplex PCR, lists solely in-frame clones and lacks some. The table shows more than 2,000,000 clones, with roughly nine tenths occurring only once. On this clone: Its matching antigen is unknown.

The study's findings and limits: Non-shared clonotypes had lower generation probabilities than those shared by all four donors.

This clonotype originated in a man younger than 35 in good health. What was sequenced was naive CD4+ T cells sorted from blood. Subset of the sample: CD45RA+ positively selected. The chain is built from TRBV10-3 and TRBJ2-7; 10 bases agree with TRBD2. CDR3 in amino acids: CAISPAGTSELEQYF. The CDR3 bases are TGTGCCATCAGTCCCGCGGGGACTAGCGAATTGGAGCAGTACTTC.